The text below deals with one TCR beta chain. No antigen is known for it. The germline V gene encodes CDR1 MDHEN and CDR2 SYDVKM. The CDR3 is 15 residues long. J lost 9 bases, V lost 7 bases, and 10 bases had no gene match. The data were taken from a study of cytomegalovirus exposure and HLA in healthy donors. Study findings and constraints: Common viral pathogens seemed, in a later analysis, to connect with several of the most significant clusters. It has been reported that TCR beta sequences accurately predicted the HLA-A and HLA-B alleles of most subjects.

PCR was performed using 60 Vbeta and 13 Jbeta primers. The data were produced by immunoSEQ multiplex PCR, yet TCRdb's version contains in-frame clones alone and is incomplete. Of about 210,000 clones in the sample, over 65% were seen once. The sample comprised PBMCs. The V and J genes are TRBV28 and TRBJ2-1; 12 bases match TRBD2. The clonotype was recovered from a man in his forties in good health and CMV-seropositive. CDR3 sequence (DNA): TGTGCCAGCATCAATAGACTAGCGGGAGCGGGTGAGCAGTTCTTC. It is translated as CASINRLAGAGEQFF. The full variable domain, with the rest looked up from reference TRBV28 and TRBJ2-1, is DVKVTQSSRYLVKRTGEKVFLECVQDMDHENMFWYRQDPGLGLRLIYFSYDVKMKEKGDIPEGYSVSREKKERFSLILESASTNQTSMYLCASINRLAGAGEQFFGPGTRLTVL.